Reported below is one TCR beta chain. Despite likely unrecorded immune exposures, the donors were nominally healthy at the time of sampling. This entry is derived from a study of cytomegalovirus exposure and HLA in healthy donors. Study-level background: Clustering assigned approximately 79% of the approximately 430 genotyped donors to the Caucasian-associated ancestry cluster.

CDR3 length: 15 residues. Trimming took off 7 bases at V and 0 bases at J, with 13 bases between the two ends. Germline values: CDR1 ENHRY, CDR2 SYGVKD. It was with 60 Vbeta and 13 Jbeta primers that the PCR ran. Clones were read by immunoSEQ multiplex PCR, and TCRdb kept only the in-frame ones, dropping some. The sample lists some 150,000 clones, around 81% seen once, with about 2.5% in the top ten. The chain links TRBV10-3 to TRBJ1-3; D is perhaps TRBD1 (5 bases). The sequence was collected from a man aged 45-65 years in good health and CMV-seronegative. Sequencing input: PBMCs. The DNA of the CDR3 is TGTGCCATCACTCAGGGCCGGAACTCTGGAAACACCATATATTTT. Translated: CAITQGRNSGNTIYF.